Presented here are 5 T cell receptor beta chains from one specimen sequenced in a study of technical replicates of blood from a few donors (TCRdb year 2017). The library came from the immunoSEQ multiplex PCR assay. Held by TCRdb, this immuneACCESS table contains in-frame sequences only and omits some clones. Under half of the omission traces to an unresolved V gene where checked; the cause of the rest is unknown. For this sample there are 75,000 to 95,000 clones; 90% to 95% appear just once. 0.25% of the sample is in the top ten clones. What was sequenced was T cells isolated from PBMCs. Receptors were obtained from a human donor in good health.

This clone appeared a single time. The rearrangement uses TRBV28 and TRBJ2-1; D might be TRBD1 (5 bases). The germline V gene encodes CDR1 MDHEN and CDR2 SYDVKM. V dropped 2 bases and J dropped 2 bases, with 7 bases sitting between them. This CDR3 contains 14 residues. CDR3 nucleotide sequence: TGTGCCAGCAGTTTACCCAGGGCCTACAATGAGCAGTTCTTC. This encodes CASSLPRAYNEQFF.

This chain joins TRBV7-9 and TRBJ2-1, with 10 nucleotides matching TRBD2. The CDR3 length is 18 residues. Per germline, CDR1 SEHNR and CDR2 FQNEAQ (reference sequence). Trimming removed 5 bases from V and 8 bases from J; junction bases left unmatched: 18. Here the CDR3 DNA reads TGTGCCAGCAGCCCCAGGGTGCCTCTAGCGGGAGATGTCGATGAGCAGTTCTTC. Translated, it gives CASSPRVPLAGDVDEQFF.

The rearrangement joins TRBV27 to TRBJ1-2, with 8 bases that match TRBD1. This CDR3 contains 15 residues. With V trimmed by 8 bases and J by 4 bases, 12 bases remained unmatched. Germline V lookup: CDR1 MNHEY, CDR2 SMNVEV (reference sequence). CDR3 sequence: CASGLGQGIAYGYTF. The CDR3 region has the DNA TGTGCCAGCGGATTAGGACAGGGAATTGCCTATGGCTACACCTTC.

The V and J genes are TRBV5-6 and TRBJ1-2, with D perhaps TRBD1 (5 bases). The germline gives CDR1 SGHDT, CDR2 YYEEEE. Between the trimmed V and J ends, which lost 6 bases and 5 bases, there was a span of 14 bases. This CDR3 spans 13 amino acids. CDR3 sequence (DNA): TGTGCCAGCACCCTAAGCCGGACATATGGCTACACCTTC. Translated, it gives CASTLSRTYGYTF.

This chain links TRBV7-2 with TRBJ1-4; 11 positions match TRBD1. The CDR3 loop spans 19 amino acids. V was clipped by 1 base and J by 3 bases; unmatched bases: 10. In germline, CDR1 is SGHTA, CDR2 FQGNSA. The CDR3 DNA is TGTGCCAGCAGCTTAGAGGGACAGGGGGGCGGATATGCTAATGAAAAACTGTTTTTT. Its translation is CASSLEGQGGGYANEKLFF.